This T cell receptor beta chain is drawn from a study of blood T cells in healthy people across ages. Regarding the study as a whole: Per-million-T-cell TCR beta diversity fell roughly linearly with age.

Trimming took off 5 bases at V and 4 bases at J, with 11 bases between the two ends. The CDR3 has 14 amino acids. Details on this clonotype: Its target is unknown.

The use of a sample-barcoded 5' primer and a J-beta primer mix characterized a second PCR of roughly 7 to 11 cycles. TCRdb re-analysed the 5' RACE reads in MiXCR, keeping a single row per CDR3 protein. There are approximately 1,700,000 distinct CDR3 sequences in the sample; 35% to 50% occur only once, and under 25% lies in the top ten. The specimen was blood. The sequence was collected from a human donor in good health. J is TRBJ2-2 and V is TRBV12-3 or TRBV12-4; D might be TRBD1 (6 bases). The CDR3 here is CASSNRVSTGELFF. The CDR3 DNA sequence: TGTGCCAGCAGTAACAGGGTTAGCACCGGGGAGCTGTTTTTT.